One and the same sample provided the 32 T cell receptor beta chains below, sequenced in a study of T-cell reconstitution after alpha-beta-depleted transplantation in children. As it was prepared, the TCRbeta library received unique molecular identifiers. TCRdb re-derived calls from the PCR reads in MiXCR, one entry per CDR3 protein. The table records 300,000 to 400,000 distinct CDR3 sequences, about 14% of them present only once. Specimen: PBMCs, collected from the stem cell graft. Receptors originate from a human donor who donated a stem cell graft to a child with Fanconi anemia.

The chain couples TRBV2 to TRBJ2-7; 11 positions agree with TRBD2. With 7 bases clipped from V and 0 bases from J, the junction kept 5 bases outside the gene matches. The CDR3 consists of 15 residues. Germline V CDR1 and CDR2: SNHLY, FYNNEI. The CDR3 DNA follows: TGTGCCAGCAAACTAGCGGGGGCGAACTCCTACGAGCAGTACGTC. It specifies CASKLAGANSYEQYV.

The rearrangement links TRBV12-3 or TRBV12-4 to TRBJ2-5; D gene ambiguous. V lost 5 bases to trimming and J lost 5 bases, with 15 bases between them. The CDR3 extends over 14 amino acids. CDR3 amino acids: CASSPDGSSETQYF. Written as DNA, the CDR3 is TGTGCCAGCAGTCCAGACGGTAGTTCGGAGACCCAGTACTTC.

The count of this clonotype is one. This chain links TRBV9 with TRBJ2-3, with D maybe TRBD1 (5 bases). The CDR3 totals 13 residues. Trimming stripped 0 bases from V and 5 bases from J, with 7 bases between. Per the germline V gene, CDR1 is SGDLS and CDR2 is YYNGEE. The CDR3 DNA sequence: TGTGCCAGCAGCGTAGCGACAGAAGATACGCAGTATTTT. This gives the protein CASSVATEDTQYF.

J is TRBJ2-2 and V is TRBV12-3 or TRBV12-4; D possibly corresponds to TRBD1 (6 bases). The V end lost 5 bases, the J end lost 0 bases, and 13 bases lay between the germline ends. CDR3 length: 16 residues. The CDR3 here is CASSPRTAANTGELFF. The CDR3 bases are TGTGCCAGCAGTCCCCGGACAGCTGCGAACACCGGGGAGCTGTTTTTT.

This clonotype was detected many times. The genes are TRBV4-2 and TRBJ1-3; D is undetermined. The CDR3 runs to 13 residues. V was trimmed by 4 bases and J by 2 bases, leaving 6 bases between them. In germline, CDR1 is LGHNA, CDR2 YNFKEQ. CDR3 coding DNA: TGTGCCAGCAGCCGAGAACCTGGAAACACCATATATTTT. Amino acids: CASSREPGNTIYF.

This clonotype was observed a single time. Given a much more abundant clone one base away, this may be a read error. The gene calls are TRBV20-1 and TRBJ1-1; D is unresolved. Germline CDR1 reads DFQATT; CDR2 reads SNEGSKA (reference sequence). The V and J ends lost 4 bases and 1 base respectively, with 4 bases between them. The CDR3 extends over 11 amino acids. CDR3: CSAKENTEAFF. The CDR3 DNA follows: TGCAGTGCTAAGGAGAACACTGAAGCTTTCTTT.

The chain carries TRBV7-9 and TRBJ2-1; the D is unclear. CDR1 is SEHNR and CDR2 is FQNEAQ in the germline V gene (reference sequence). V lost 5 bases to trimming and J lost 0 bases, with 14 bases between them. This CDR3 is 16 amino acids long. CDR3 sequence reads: CASSQDRLSSYNEQFF. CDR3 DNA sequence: TGTGCCAGCAGCCAGGACCGCCTAAGCTCCTACAATGAGCAGTTCTTC.

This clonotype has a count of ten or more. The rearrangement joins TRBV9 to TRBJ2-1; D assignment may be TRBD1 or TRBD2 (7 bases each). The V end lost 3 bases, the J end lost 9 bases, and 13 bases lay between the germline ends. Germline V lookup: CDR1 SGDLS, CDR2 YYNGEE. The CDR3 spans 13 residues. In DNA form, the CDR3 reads TGTGCCAGCAGCGCTGGGGGGGACAGTGAGCAGTTCTTC. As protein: CASSAGGDSEQFF.

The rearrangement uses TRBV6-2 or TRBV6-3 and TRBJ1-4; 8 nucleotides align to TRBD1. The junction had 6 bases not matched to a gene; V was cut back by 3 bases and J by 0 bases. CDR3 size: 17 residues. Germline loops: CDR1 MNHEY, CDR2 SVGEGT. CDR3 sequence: CASSYSGQAATNEKLFF. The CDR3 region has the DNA TGTGCCAGCAGTTATTCGGGACAGGCTGCAACTAATGAAAAACTGTTTTTT.

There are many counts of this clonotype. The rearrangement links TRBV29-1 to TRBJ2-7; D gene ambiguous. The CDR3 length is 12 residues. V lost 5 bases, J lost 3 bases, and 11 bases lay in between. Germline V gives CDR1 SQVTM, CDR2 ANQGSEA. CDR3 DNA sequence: TGCAGCGTTTATGGGGTTGACTACGAGCAGTACTTC. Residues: CSVYGVDYEQYF.

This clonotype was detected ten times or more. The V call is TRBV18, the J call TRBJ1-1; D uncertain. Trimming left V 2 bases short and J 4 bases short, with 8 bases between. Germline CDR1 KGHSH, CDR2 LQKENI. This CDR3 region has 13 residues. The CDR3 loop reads CASSPSRSTEAFF. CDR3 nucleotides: TGTGCCAGCTCACCATCCAGGAGCACTGAAGCTTTCTTT. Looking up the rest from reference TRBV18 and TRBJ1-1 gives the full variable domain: NAGVMQNPRHLVRRRGQEARLRCSPMKGHSHVYWYRQLPEEGLKFMVYLQKENIIDESGMPKERFSAEFPKEGPSILRIQQVVRGDSAAYFCASSPSRSTEAFFGQGTRLTVV.

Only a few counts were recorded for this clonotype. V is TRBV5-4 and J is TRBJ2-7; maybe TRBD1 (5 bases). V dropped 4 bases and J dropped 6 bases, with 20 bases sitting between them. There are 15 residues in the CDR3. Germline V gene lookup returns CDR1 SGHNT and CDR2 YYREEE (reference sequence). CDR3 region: CASSPAPQGKGEQYV. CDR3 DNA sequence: TGTGCCAGCAGCCCCGCCCCCCAGGGAAAGGGCGAGCAGTACGTC.

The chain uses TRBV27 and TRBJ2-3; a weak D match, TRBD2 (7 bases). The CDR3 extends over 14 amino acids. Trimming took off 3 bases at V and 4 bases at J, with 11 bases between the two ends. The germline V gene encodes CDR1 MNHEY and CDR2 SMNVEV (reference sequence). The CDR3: CASSFGGPSDTQYF. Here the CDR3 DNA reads TGTGCCAGCAGTTTCGGGGGGCCATCAGATACGCAGTATTTT.

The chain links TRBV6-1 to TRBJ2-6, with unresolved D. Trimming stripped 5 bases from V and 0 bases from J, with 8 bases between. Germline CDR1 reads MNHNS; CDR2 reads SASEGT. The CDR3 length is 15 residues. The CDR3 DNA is TGTGCCAGCAGTACAGCGTTCTCTGGGGCCAACGTCCTGACTTTC. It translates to CASSTAFSGANVLTF.

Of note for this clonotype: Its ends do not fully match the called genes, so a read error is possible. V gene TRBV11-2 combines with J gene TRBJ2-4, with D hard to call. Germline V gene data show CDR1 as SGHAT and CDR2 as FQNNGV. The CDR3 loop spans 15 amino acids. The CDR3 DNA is TGTGCCAGCAGCCATATCATCGGTCCCCAAAACCTTCAGTACTTC. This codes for CASSHIIGPQNLQYF. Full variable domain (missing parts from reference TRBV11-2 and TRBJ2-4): EAGVAQSPRYKIIEKRQSVAFWCNPISGHATLYWYQQILGQGPKLLIQFQNNGVVDDSQLPKDRFSAERLKGVDSTLKIQPAKLEDSAVYLCASSHIIGPQNLQYFGAGTRLSVL.

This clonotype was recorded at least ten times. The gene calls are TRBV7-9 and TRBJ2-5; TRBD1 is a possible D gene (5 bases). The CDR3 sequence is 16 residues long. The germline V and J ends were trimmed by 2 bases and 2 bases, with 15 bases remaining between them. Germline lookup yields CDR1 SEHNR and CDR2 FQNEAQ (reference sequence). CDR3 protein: CASSLYAGFDQETQYF. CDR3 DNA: TGTGCCAGCAGCTTATATGCAGGGTTTGATCAAGAGACCCAGTACTTC. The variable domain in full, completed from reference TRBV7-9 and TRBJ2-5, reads DTGVSQNPRHKITKRGQNVTFRCDPISEHNRLYWYRQTLGQGPEFLTYFQNEAQLEKSRLLSDRFSAERPKGSFSTLEIQRTEQGDSAMYLCASSLYAGFDQETQYFGPGTRLLVL.

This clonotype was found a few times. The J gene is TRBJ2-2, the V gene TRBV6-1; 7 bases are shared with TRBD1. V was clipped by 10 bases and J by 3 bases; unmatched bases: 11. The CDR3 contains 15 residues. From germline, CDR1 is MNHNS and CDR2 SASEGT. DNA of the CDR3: TGTGCCACTCAGAGAGGACAGGCGGACACCGGGGAGCTGTTTTTT. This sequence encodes CATQRGQADTGELFF.

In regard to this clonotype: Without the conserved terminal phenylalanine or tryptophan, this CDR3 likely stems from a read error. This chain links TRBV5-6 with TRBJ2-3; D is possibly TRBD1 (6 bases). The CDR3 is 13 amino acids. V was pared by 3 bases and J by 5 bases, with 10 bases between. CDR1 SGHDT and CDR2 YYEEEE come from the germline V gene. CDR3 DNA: TGTGCCAGCAGCTGGGGCAGGGGAGATACGCAGTATTCT. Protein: CASSWGRGDTQYS.

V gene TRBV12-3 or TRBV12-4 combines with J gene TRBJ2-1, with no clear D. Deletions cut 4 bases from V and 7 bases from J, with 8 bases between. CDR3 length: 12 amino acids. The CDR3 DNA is TGTGCCAGCAGTTCGCTAAATAATGAGCAGTTCTTC. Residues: CASSSLNNEQFF.

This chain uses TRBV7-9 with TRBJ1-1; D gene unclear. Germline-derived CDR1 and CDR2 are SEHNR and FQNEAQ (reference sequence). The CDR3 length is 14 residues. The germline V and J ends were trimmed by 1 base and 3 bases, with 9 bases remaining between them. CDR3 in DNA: TGTGCCAGCAGCTTAGAGGCCAGCTACACTGAAGCTTTCTTT. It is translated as CASSLEASYTEAFF.

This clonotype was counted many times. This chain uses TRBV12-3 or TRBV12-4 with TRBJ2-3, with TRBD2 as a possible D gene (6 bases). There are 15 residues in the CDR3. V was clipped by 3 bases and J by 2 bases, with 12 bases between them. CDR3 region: CASSFLAGHTDTQYF. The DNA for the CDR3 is TGTGCCAGCAGTTTTTTGGCGGGGCACACAGATACGCAGTATTTT.

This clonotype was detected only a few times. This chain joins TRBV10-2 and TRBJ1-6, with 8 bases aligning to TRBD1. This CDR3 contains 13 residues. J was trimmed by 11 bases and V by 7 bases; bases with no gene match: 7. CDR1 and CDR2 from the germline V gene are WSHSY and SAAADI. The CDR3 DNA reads TGCGCCAGCAATCCGGACAGGGCGACACCCCTCCACTTT. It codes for CASNPDRATPLHF.

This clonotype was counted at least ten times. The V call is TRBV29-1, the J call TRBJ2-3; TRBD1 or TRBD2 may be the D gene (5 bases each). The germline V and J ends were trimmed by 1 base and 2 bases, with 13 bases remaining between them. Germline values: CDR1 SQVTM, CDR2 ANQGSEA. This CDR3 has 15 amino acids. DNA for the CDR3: TGCAGCGTTGAAGGGGGGAACCTTACCACAGATACGCAGTATTTT. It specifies CSVEGGNLTTDTQYF.

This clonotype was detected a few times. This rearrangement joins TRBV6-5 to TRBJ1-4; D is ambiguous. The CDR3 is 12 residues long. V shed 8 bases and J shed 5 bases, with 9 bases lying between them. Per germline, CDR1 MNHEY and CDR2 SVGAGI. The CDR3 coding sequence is TGTGCCAGCGCAGACTTCAATGAAAAACTGTTTTTT. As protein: CASADFNEKLFF.

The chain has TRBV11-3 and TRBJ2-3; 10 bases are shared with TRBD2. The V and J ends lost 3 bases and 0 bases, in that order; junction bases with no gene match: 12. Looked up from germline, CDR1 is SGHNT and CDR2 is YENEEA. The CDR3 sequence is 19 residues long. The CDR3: CASSFPRASGGGSTDTQYF. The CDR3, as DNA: TGTGCCAGCAGCTTCCCCAGGGCTAGCGGGGGCGGTAGCACAGATACGCAGTATTTT.

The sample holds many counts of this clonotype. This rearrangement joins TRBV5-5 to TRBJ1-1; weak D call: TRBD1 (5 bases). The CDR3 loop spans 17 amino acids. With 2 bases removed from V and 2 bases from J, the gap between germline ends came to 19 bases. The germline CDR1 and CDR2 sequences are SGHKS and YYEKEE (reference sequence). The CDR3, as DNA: TGTGCCAGCAGCTTATATTCCGCAGGGTCAAGTAACACTGAAGCTTTCTTT. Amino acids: CASSLYSAGSSNTEAFF.

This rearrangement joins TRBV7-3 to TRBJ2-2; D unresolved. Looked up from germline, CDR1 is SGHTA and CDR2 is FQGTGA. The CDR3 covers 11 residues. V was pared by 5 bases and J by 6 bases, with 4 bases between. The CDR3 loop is CASSGSGELFF. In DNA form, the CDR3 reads TGTGCCAGCAGCGGATCCGGGGAGCTGTTTTTT.

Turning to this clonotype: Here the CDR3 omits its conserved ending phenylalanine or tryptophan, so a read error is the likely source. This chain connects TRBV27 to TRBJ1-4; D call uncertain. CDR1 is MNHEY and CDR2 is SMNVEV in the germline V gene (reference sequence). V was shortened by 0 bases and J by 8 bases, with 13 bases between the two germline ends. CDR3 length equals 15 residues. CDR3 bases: TGTGCCAGCAGTTTATCGGGAGGGTATGGAGAAAAACTGTTTTCT. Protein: CASSLSGGYGEKLFS.

CDR3 residues: CSARGLAGGNELYEQYV. In DNA form, the CDR3 reads TGCAGTGCTAGGGGACTAGCGGGGGGGAATGAACTCTACGAGCAGTACGTC. The rearrangement uses TRBV20-1 and TRBJ2-7, with TRBD2 matching 16 bases. The CDR3 totals 17 residues. The germline gives CDR1 DFQATT, CDR2 SNEGSKA (reference sequence). V was clipped by 3 bases and J by 3 bases; unmatched bases: 8.

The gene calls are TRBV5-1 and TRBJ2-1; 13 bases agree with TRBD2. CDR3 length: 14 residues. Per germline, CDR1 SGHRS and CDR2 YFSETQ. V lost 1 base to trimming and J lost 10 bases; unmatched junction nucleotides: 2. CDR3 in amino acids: CASSLTTSGGEQFF. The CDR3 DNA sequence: TGCGCCAGCAGCTTGACGACTAGCGGGGGGGAGCAGTTCTTC.

The CDR3 DNA is TGTGCCAGCAGTTTGTTCGTGGGGCAGGGTCGAGAGACCCAGTACTTC. Its protein product is CASSLFVGQGRETQYF. This chain links TRBV12-3 or TRBV12-4 with TRBJ2-5; D perhaps matches TRBD1 (5 bases). V lost 3 bases and J lost 4, with 18 bases in between. The CDR3 sequence is 16 residues long.

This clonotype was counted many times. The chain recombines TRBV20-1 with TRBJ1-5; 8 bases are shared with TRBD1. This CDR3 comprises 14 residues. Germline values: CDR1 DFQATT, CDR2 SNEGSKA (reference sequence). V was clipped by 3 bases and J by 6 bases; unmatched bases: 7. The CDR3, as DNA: TGCAGTGCTAGGGTAGACAGGGGAGGTCAGCCCCAGCATTTT. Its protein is CSARVDRGGQPQHF.